This is a list of T cell receptor beta chains from one sample in a study of blood T cell repertoires in COVID-19. This table comes from immunoSEQ multiplex PCR, and its TCRdb copy is limited to in-frame clones, with some not included. The table includes hundreds of thousands of clones, about nine tenths detected once. Material for sequencing was PBMCs or T cells enriched from blood (not recorded which). These receptor sequences come from a woman aged 45-65 years in a cohort exposed to, infected with or recovered from COVID-19 (not recorded which). Each CDR3 is given with its conserved first and last residue. The order of the fields is clone size, V gene, J gene, D gene, CDR3 protein, CDR3 DNA. The D gene is left open where the match is weak. Clone size is shown for a subset of rows, as once, few, many or a class of expanded clone.

NA	TRBV11-3	TRBJ2-2	NA	CASSLATGRYTGELFF	TGTGCCAGCAGCTTAGCTACAGGGAGATACACCGGGGAGCTGTTTTTT
NA	TRBV7-2	TRBJ2-3	TRBD2	CASSSTQRGYTDTQYF	TGTGCCAGCAGCTCCACCCAGCGGGGATACACAGATACGCAGTATTTT
few	TRBV2	TRBJ2-2	NA	CASRRQITGELFF	TGTGCCAGCAGGCGGCAGATCACCGGGGAGCTGTTTTTT
NA	TRBV3-1/TRBV3-2	TRBJ2-2	NA	CASSQAFGSNTGELFF	TGTGCCAGCAGCCAAGCATTTGGCTCCAACACCGGGGAGCTGTTTTTT
NA	TRBV28	TRBJ1-1	TRBD1	CASTLQGAVEAFF	TGTGCCAGCACCTTACAGGGGGCTGTTGAAGCTTTCTTT
NA	TRBV7-2	TRBJ2-5	NA	CASSQHRSTGIETQYF	TGTGCCAGCAGCCAACACCGGTCGACGGGGATTGAGACCCAGTACTTC
NA	TRBV6-6	TRBJ1-1	TRBD1	CASRPQQGAVTEAFF	TGTGCCAGCAGACCCCAACAGGGGGCGGTCACTGAAGCTTTCTTT
NA	TRBV4-2	TRBJ1-6	NA	CASSQGATSYNSPLHF	TGTGCCAGCAGCCAAGGGGCTACATCCTATAATTCACCCCTCCACTTT
NA	TRBV3-1/TRBV3-2	TRBJ1-2	NA	CASSHTDRNYGYTF	TGTGCCAGCAGCCATACAGACAGGAACTATGGCTACACCTTC
many	TRBV7-3	TRBJ2-1	TRBD2	CASSQRLAGGNEQFF	TGTGCCAGCAGCCAACGACTAGCGGGGGGTAATGAGCAGTTCTTC
NA	TRBV5-5	TRBJ1-2	TRBD1	CASSLGLEGAYGYTF	TGTGCCAGCAGCTTGGGGTTGGAGGGGGCCTATGGCTACACCTTC
NA	TRBV3-1/TRBV3-2	TRBJ2-1	NA	CASSQDLQGLNEQFF	TGTGCCAGCAGCCAAGATCTGCAGGGCCTCAATGAGCAGTTCTTC
NA	TRBV6-2/TRBV6-3	TRBJ1-6	NA	CASSYSKGLRSPLHF	TGTGCCAGCAGTTACTCCAAGGGACTGAGGTCACCCCTCCACTTT
NA	TRBV28	TRBJ1-1	NA	CASSSTSGSGVTEAFF	TGTGCCAGCAGTTCCACCTCAGGGAGCGGGGTCACTGAAGCTTTCTTT
NA	TRBV15	TRBJ1-1	NA	CATSRDRDTEAFF	TGTGCCACCAGCAGAGACAGGGACACTGAAGCTTTCTTT
NA	TRBV27	TRBJ1-1	NA	CASSLYAGKRAFF	TGTGCCAGCAGTTTATATGCAGGCAAAAGGGCTTTCTTT
NA	TRBV5-6	TRBJ1-5	TRBD1	CASSLVRGRINQPQHF	TGTGCCAGCAGCTTGGTGAGGGGGCGCATCAATCAGCCCCAGCATTTT
NA	TRBV5-1	TRBJ2-3	NA	CASFLRDFSTDTQYF	TGCGCCAGTTTCCTCCGGGACTTTAGCACAGATACGCAGTATTTT
NA	TRBV5-6	TRBJ1-2	NA	CASSLAGQTSGYTF	TGTGCCAGCAGCTTGGCGGGTCAAACCAGCGGCTACACCTTC
once	TRBV27	TRBJ1-5	TRBD1	CASRPGQSNQPQHF	TGTGCCAGCCGACCGGGACAGAGCAATCAGCCCCAGCATTTT
NA	TRBV4-2	TRBJ1-1	NA	CASSQETGTGTEAFF	TGTGCCAGCAGCCAAGAAACGGGCACAGGCACTGAAGCTTTCTTT
NA	TRBV11-3	TRBJ2-7	NA	CASSFYSGYEQYF	TGTGCCAGCAGCTTCTATTCGGGGTACGAGCAGTACTTC
few	TRBV4-3	TRBJ1-6	NA	CASSQDWGRVNSPLHF	TGCGCCAGCAGCCAAGATTGGGGCAGGGTTAATTCACCCCTCCACTTT
NA	TRBV7-8	TRBJ1-2	NA	CASSLAQGGGYGYTF	TGTGCCAGCAGCTTAGCGCAGGGTGGCGGCTATGGCTACACCTTC
NA	TRBV7-9	TRBJ1-2	NA	CASSLEGNYGYTF	TGTGCCAGCAGCTTAGAGGGGAACTATGGCTACACCTTC